The 32 T cell receptor beta chains below were found in one sample sequenced in a study of monozygotic twins with inflammatory bowel disease. From the 5' RACE reads, TCRdb lists one entry per CDR3 protein and no DNA. Listed are about 200,000 distinct CDR3 sequences; under 8.5% falls within the top ten. The source material was blood. All receptors derive from a human donor with ulcerative colitis or Crohn's disease, or a healthy co-twin of an affected twin (not recorded which).

This chain links TRBV5-1 with TRBJ2-5. The CDR3 spans 12 residues. The germline CDR1 and CDR2 sequences are SGHRS and YFSETQ. CDR3 sequence reads: CASRLGQETQYF.

This chain uses TRBV4-1 with TRBJ2-4; TCRdb indicates TRBD2, and absent DNA this call remains unverified. Germline V gives CDR1 MGHRA, CDR2 YSYEKL. There are 19 residues in the CDR3. CDR3 amino acids: CASSQDEGLAGIAKNIQYF.

The chain carries TRBV20-1 and TRBJ2-3. The germline gives CDR1 DFQATT, CDR2 SNEGSKA (reference sequence). This CDR3 is 14 amino acids long. The CDR3 region is CSAETGSSTDTQYF.

This chain uses TRBV27 with TRBJ2-5; without DNA, the TCRdb call of TRBD1 cannot be checked. The CDR3 totals 17 residues. Per the germline V gene, CDR1 is MNHEY and CDR2 is SMNVEV (reference sequence). CDR3 region: CASSPLLDLIGQETQYF.

The V gene is TRBV20-1, the J gene TRBJ2-5; TCRdb's D call, TRBD1, is unchecked because there is no DNA. Per germline, CDR1 DFQATT and CDR2 SNEGSKA (reference sequence). CDR3 size: 16 residues. The CDR3 reads CSARDRLAPPGETQYF.

The chain recombines TRBV11-2 with TRBJ2-5; TCRdb's assignment of TRBD2 cannot be checked, as there is no DNA. From germline, CDR1 is SGHAT and CDR2 FQNNGV. The CDR3 is made up of 19 amino acids. The chain's CDR3 is CASSLEGTSGSWGQETQYF.

The rearrangement uses TRBV18 and TRBJ2-6; TCRdb reports TRBD2, a call that lacks DNA to check it against. Germline V gives CDR1 KGHSH, CDR2 LQKENI. The CDR3 extends over 16 amino acids. CDR3 loop: CASSLTVPSGANVLTF.

This sequence joins TRBV27 and TRBJ1-2; the TCRdb D gene call, TRBD1, has no DNA to confirm it. This CDR3 region has 13 residues. The germline gives CDR1 MNHEY, CDR2 SMNVEV (reference sequence). This CDR3 reads CASADRGLYGYTF.

The chain has TRBV6-2 or TRBV6-3 and TRBJ1-5. This CDR3 has 17 residues. Germline V gene lookup returns CDR1 MNHEY and CDR2 SVGEGT. Here the CDR3 reads CASSYSHGGRSNQPQHF.

The chain links TRBV5-1 to TRBJ2-1; TCRdb gives TRBD1 as the D gene, but with no DNA this cannot be confirmed. Per germline, CDR1 SGHRS and CDR2 YFSETQ. This CDR3 spans 18 amino acids. The CDR3 protein is CASSLVPPSAVSYNEQFF.

V gene TRBV7-2 combines with J gene TRBJ2-2. The CDR3 loop spans 13 amino acids. Germline CDR1 reads SGHTA; CDR2 reads FQGNSA. The CDR3 loop is CASSLRNTGELFF.

This chain joins TRBV11-3 and TRBJ2-6; the TRBD1 assignment by TCRdb is unverifiable without DNA. The germline V gene has CDR1 SGHNT and CDR2 YENEEA. This CDR3 region has 17 residues. CDR3: CASSSGTGSSGANVLTF.

This chain joins TRBV3-1 and TRBJ2-5; TCRdb designates TRBD2, a call that cannot be tested without DNA. CDR1 is LGHDT, CDR2 YNNKEL, per germline (reference sequence). This CDR3 is built from 20 residues. The CDR3 region is CASSQESLSSLAANHGTQYF.

The chain carries TRBV28 and TRBJ2-1; the TRBD1 assignment by TCRdb is unverifiable without DNA. Germline values: CDR1 MDHEN, CDR2 SYDVKM. The CDR3 is made up of 16 amino acids. The CDR3: CASSTPQAGALYEQFF. The whole variable domain, filled in from reference TRBV28 and TRBJ2-1, reads DVKVTQSSRYLVKRTGEKVFLECVQDMDHENMFWYRQDPGLGLRLIYFSYDVKMKEKGDIPEGYSVSREKKERFSLILESASTNQTSMYLCASSTPQAGALYEQFFGPGTRLTVL.

The chain employs TRBV4-1 and TRBJ2-3; as DNA is missing, the TRBD2 call by TCRdb cannot be tested. Germline lookup yields CDR1 MGHRA and CDR2 YSYEKL. CDR3 length: 16 residues. The CDR3 sequence is CASSQSSRGGADTQYF.

The rearrangement links TRBV7-3 to TRBJ2-2. CDR1 is SGHTA and CDR2 is FQGTGA in the germline V gene. This CDR3 is built from 13 residues. CDR3: CASSLILGGELFF.

This chain connects TRBV5-1 to TRBJ1-3; TCRdb designates TRBD1, a call that cannot be tested without DNA. The CDR3 spans 16 residues. The germline V gene has CDR1 SGHRS and CDR2 YFSETQ. CDR3 sequence: CASSPGQGTPGNTIYF.

This chain uses TRBV30 with TRBJ2-6; TCRdb proposes TRBD2, but this gene call is untestable without DNA. The CDR3 sequence is 16 residues long. Germline values: CDR1 GTSNPN, CDR2 SVGIG (reference sequence). This chain's CDR3 is CAWRTLAGNGANVLTF.

The CDR3 loop is CASSRDRGVFF. The rearrangement uses TRBV7-2 and TRBJ2-2. Germline loops: CDR1 SGHTA, CDR2 FQGNSA. The CDR3 covers 11 residues.

V gene TRBV7-2 combines with J gene TRBJ1-1; as DNA is missing, the TRBD1 call by TCRdb cannot be tested. In germline, CDR1 is SGHTA, CDR2 FQGNSA. This CDR3 comprises 13 residues. CDR3 sequence: CASSSPNGPGAFF.

This chain links TRBV7-8 with TRBJ2-7; TCRdb's assignment of TRBD2 cannot be checked, as there is no DNA. Germline V gene sequence: CDR1 SGHVS, CDR2 FQNEAQ. CDR3 length: 19 amino acids. This CDR3 is CASSPSKAQLRLINYEQYF.

CDR3 loop: CAISDRTVGDTEAFF. The chain couples TRBV10-3 to TRBJ1-1; the TCRdb call, TRBD1, lacks DNA for checking. Germline V gene data show CDR1 as ENHRY and CDR2 as SYGVKD. CDR3 length: 15 residues.

The chain joins TRBV28 to TRBJ2-2. CDR1 is MDHEN and CDR2 is SYDVKM in the germline V gene. This CDR3 is 13 amino acids long. CDR3 in amino acids: CASYFSQTGELFF.

The V and J genes are TRBV5-1 and TRBJ2-5; checking the TCRdb D call of TRBD1 is not possible without DNA. There are 14 residues in the CDR3. The germline V gene encodes CDR1 SGHRS and CDR2 YFSETQ. The CDR3 reads CASSAGQGLKTQYF.

CDR3 protein: CASSLRPWISGGAAVTGELFF. This chain uses TRBV7-3 with TRBJ2-2; the TCRdb call, TRBD2, lacks DNA for checking. This CDR3 has 21 residues. Germline CDR1 reads SGHTA; CDR2 reads FQGTGA.

This sequence joins TRBV29-1 and TRBJ2-7; TCRdb's D gene call, TRBD1, goes unchecked for lack of DNA. The CDR3 sequence is 13 residues long. Germline V gives CDR1 SQVTM, CDR2 ANQGSEA. CDR3 region: CSVGAQGPYEQYF.

This chain links TRBV4-2 with TRBJ2-3; lacking DNA, the TRBD1 call made by TCRdb goes unchecked. CDR3 size: 15 residues. Germline values: CDR1 LGHNA, CDR2 YNFKEQ. Here the CDR3 reads CASSPGGGAADTQYF.

The chain uses TRBV6-5 and TRBJ1-1; the TCRdb D gene call, TRBD1, has no DNA to confirm it. This CDR3 comprises 13 residues. Germline CDR1 and CDR2: MNHEY and SVGAGI. CDR3 region: CASSYTGYTEAFF.

This sequence joins TRBV5-5 and TRBJ2-7. CDR1 is SGHKS, CDR2 YYEKEE, per germline (reference sequence). CDR3 length: 12 residues. The CDR3 region is CASSMDSYEQYF.

J is TRBJ2-4 and V is TRBV6-5; with no DNA, the TCRdb D assignment of TRBD1 cannot be verified. The CDR3 is 13 residues long. Germline V lookup: CDR1 MNHEY, CDR2 SVGAGI. CDR3: CASRSGSKNIQYF.

The chain combines TRBV27 with TRBJ1-2; TCRdb gives TRBD1 as the D gene, but with no DNA this cannot be confirmed. Per germline, CDR1 MNHEY and CDR2 SMNVEV (reference sequence). The CDR3 spans 15 residues. The CDR3 loop reads CASSPNRDRGYGYTF.

The J gene is TRBJ2-3, the V gene TRBV12-3 or TRBV12-4; TCRdb picks TRBD2, but there is no DNA to check that call. The CDR3 runs 14 residues. This chain's CDR3 is CASRLTSGGDTQYF.